This TCR beta chain was recovered during a study of cytomegalovirus exposure and HLA in healthy donors. General study findings and limits: In vitro data verified a few CMV-associated chains as specific for CMV antigens.

V lost 5 bases and J lost 1; bases outside the gene matches: 7. Germline CDR1 is SGHVS and CDR2 is FQNEAQ. CDR3 size: 16 residues. Produced via immunoSEQ multiplex PCR; TCRdb's table is partial and in-frame only. Seen here are approximately 160,000 clones, about 90% observed once, and the top ten hold roughly 3%. In this sample, this clone turned up once. Antigen unknown. The sequenced material came from PBMCs. V usage is TRBV7-8 and J usage is TRBJ2-3; 9 bases match TRBD1. The clonotype originates from a woman aged 18 to 35 in good health and CMV-seropositive. The CDR3 coding sequence is TGTGCCAGCAGCCCAGCTCGGACAGGGGGCACAGATACGCAGTATTTT. It specifies CASSPARTGGTDTQYF.